The text below deals with one T cell receptor (beta chain). There is no known antigen for this receptor. Base-call qualities are not available, and no considerably larger clone is one nucleotide away. This sample was taken from a study of blood T cell repertoires in COVID-19 (TCRdb year 2020). Regarding the research as a whole: The collaborator samples originated in the United States, Italy and Spain and spanned the acute and convalescent phases of COVID-19. The prospective study material was composed of cDNA or gDNA derived from T cells, B-cell-depleted T cells, or PBMCs. The dataset comprised deeply sampled blood TCRbeta repertoires from subjects exposed to, actively infected with, or recovered from COVID-19. The repertoires were released in a freely available public database intended as a resource for research on the immune response to SARS-CoV-2. Samples came from the ongoing ImmuneRACE study (first 160 participants) plus 1,254 subjects from 6 global collaborators. The sample metadata nearly always contained a de-identified subject ID, COVID-19 status, age in years and sex. HLA class I and class II types, where available, came from metadata supplied by the sample provider rather than from assay-based typing. Study-wide conclusions, independent of this receptor: Clinical and demographic metadata were provided uncurated, with the amount varying by source and participant.

The collaborating institutions used their own protocols to collect whole blood in K2EDTA tubes. For TCRbeta analysis, collaborators shipped samples in one of three forms: frozen whole blood, isolated PBMCs, or DNA extracted from either of those sample types. TCRbeta CDR3 regions were amplified from genomic DNA by means of the immunoSEQ Assay, a bias-controlled multiplex PCR. The original pipeline was this. Nucleated cell counts per sample were estimated from amplification of reference gene primers within the assay. To quantify the absolute abundance of each unique TCRbeta CDR3 rearrangement, sequence reads were collapsed and filtered. For each sample, productive Simpson clonality was calculated as the square root of Simpson's diversity index across productive rearrangements. The table comes from immuneACCESS by way of TCRdb, which keeps in-frame sequences with V and J called. Part of the clones is missing from these tables; in studies checked, under half for an unresolved V gene and the rest for unknown reasons. The DNA was the basis for D and trimming; V, J and clone size are from that table. The sample has about 140,000 clones on record, about 87% of them singletons. The ten largest make up about 11% of the sample.

V and J lose 0 bases and 5 bases, and a span of 13 bases separates them. Based on the germline V gene, the CDR1 and CDR2 sequences are MNHEY and SVGAGI. The CDR3 sequence holds 16 residues, the cysteine and phenylalanine included. The retained sequence is limited to the CDR3, 48 bases, with the frame set at the first base. The sequenced material came from peripheral blood. The sequence derives from a man aged 55 to 69 with active or convalescent COVID-19. The rearrangement joined TRBV6-5 to TRBJ2-2; the D segment could be TRBD1, given 5 matching bases. The CDR3 protein sequence reads: CASSYSEQAMTGELFF. Here is the DNA: TGTGCCAGCAGTTACTCAGAACAGGCAATGACCGGGGAGCTGTTTTTT.